This T cell receptor (beta chain) comes out of a study of breast tumors, draining lymph nodes, adjacent tissues. General study results and limits: Tumor and nontumor repertoires were significantly more similar in luminal-like than in basal-like breast cancer. Data fit most tumor T cells coming from lymph node, expanding in tumor. The lymph node origin of tumor T cells was framed as consistent with a hypothesis, not demonstrated. Tumor TCR diversity was below lymph nodes but above nontumor tissue.

The lymph nodes were axillary draining lymph nodes from breast cancer patients. This clonotype was recorded at least ten times. Antigen specificity is unknown. TCRdb recomputed calls from the multiplex PCR reads with MiXCR, one row per CDR3 protein. This sample has approximately 280,000 distinct CDR3 sequences, with more than 30% found just once. Per the germline V gene, CDR1 is SGHAT and CDR2 is FQNNGV. After removal of 5 bases from V and 9 bases from J, the junction contained 5 bases not matched to a gene. The CDR3 spans 14 residues. This receptor was taken from a female donor with breast cancer. Some clones in this sample may be carry-over from other donors' samples. Sequencing was performed on axillary lymph node tissue. The chain is built from TRBV11-2 and TRBJ1-6, with TRBD1 matching 9 bases. The CDR3 nucleotides read TGTGCCAGCAGCCCCAGGACAGGGGCTTCACCCCTCCACTTT. This translates into CASSPRTGASPLHF.